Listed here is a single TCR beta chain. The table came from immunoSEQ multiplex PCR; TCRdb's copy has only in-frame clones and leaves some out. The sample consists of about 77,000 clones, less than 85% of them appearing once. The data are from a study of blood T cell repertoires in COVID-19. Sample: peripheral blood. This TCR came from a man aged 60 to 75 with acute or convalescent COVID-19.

The CDR3 nucleotides are TGTGCCAGCAGCCCGTACAGGGGGCGGGTGAACACTGAAGCTTTCTTT. It is translated as CASSPYRGRVNTEAFF. The chain carries TRBV14 and TRBJ1-1; 9 nucleotides match TRBD1. The CDR3 spans 16 residues. The germline V gene has CDR1 SGHDN and CDR2 FVKESK. Trimming removed 4 bases from V and 0 bases from J; junction bases left unmatched: 6.